This TCR beta chain is drawn from a study of blood T cell repertoires in COVID-19. The overall study: Donors in the United States, Italy and Spain gave samples during acute or convalescent COVID-19. From T cells, B-cell-depleted T cells, or PBMCs came the material, which was cDNA or gDNA.

Enrolment of Seattle patients took place during active infection, and they were followed longitudinally. As handled by the study authors: Quantification of nucleated cells was approximated via reference gene primer amplification. Method: immunoSEQ multiplex PCR; TCRdb's copy keeps in-frame clones and lacks some. The V and J calls and clone size come from that table; D and trimming were worked out from the DNA. This sample yields a few hundred thousand clones, of which around nine tenths are seen a single time; approximately 12% belongs to the top ten. The length of the CDR3 is 16 residues. V trimming: 5 bases; J trimming: 6 bases; junction bases outside the gene matches: 9. CDR1 SSHAT and CDR2 FNYEAQ come from the germline V gene (reference sequence).

The TCR comes from a woman aged 25-40 years with COVID-19, enrolled during active disease. The chain carries TRBV7-7 and TRBJ2-1; 11 nucleotides match TRBD1. The sequenced sample was peripheral blood. The CDR3: CASSRSGTGGTNEQFF. CDR3 sequence (DNA): TGTGCCAGCAGCAGGTCCGGGACAGGGGGGACCAATGAGCAGTTCTTC.